These 6 T cell receptor beta chains were sequenced from one sample in a study of blood T cells in healthy people across ages. It was with a sample-barcoded 5' primer and a J-beta primer mix that a second PCR of roughly 7 to 12 cycles was run. Each CDR3 protein gets one entry after TCRdb re-called the 5' RACE reads with MiXCR. Here the sample spans under 2 million distinct CDR3 sequences, about 32% being singletons. Sequenced material: blood. The receptors were gathered from a woman aged 25-40 years in good health.

The V gene is TRBV27, the J gene TRBJ1-2, with no clear D. Germline V gene data show CDR1 as MNHEY and CDR2 as SMNVEV (reference sequence). V shed 3 bases and J shed 6 bases, with 11 bases lying between them. This CDR3 is 13 amino acids long. CDR3 DNA: TGTGCCAGCAGTTTGGGGAGGATACATGGCTACACCTTC. As protein: CASSLGRIHGYTF.

This clonotype was recorded a few times. The gene calls are TRBV4-2 and TRBJ2-1, with D hard to call. V lost 0 bases and J lost 0, with 9 bases in between. The germline V gene has CDR1 LGHNA and CDR2 YNFKEQ. The CDR3 contains 16 residues. The CDR3 spells CASSQERPSSYNEQFF. DNA of the CDR3: TGTGCCAGCAGCCAAGAAAGACCAAGCTCCTACAATGAGCAGTTCTTC.

The chain recombines TRBV5-1 with TRBJ1-4, with D possibly TRBD1 on 5 matching bases. The germline CDR1 and CDR2 sequences are SGHRS and YFSETQ. The V end lost 4 bases, the J end lost 6 bases, and 16 bases lay between the germline ends. The CDR3 loop spans 15 amino acids. CDR3 protein: CASSLRGGGDEKLFF. The CDR3 nucleotides are TGCGCCAGCAGCCTTCGGGGCGGGGGAGATGAAAAACTGTTTTTT.

This clonotype was seen a few times. The V gene is TRBV2, the J gene TRBJ2-1; no clear D gene. Trimming shortened V by 3 bases and J by 1 base, and 13 bases separated the two germline ends. Germline V gene lookup returns CDR1 SNHLY and CDR2 FYNNEI. CDR3 size: 16 residues. CDR3 residues: CASSENLLLSYNEQFF. The DNA of the CDR3 is TGTGCCAGCAGTGAGAATCTGCTACTATCCTACAATGAGCAGTTCTTC.

Details on this clonotype: An end of the junction does not agree with germline; a read error may underlie this. The chain couples TRBV20-1 to TRBJ2-5; the D call may be TRBD1 or TRBD2 (7 bases each). CDR1 is DFQATT, CDR2 SNEGSKA, per germline (reference sequence). CDR3 length equals 16 residues. CDR3 protein: CSVRSGGGGDHETQYF. DNA for the CDR3: TGCAGTGTCCGATCAGGGGGGGGGGGCGACCATGAGACCCAGTACTTC.

The sample holds a few counts of this clonotype. The CDR3 here is CASQGGNTIYF. CDR3 DNA: TGTGCCAGCCAGGGTGGAAACACCATATATTTT. The V gene is TRBV27, the J gene TRBJ1-3; perhaps TRBD1 as D (5 bases). The V end lost 8 bases, the J end lost 3 bases, and 5 bases lay between the germline ends. Germline loops: CDR1 MNHEY, CDR2 SMNVEV (reference sequence). CDR3 length: 11 residues.